Within the sample, the clone carrying this T cell receptor beta chain is medium-sized. Its specificity is unknown. MiXCR was run by TCRdb on the 5' RACE reads, yielding one entry per CDR3 protein. The repertoire includes about 4,000 distinct CDR3 sequences, approximately 27% of them detected once, and 4.5% to 7% sits in the top ten. These data originate in a study of spatial heterogeneity in lung cancer. Study conclusions and caveats: Detection of ubiquitous tumor TCRs in blood was higher at resection than follow-up.

Noted time point: blood at routine non-recurrence follow-up after resection. Whole RNA came from tumor, nontumor lung or frozen PBMC and was sequenced without being sorted. The sequence was collected from a male donor with early-stage non-small cell lung cancer. Sample: PBMCs, taken at follow-up.

CDR3 nucleotides: TGTGCCAGCAGCCACCGACAGGGGTCGAACACCGGGGAGCTGTTTTTT. This encodes CASSHRQGSNTGELFF. J is TRBJ2-2 and V is TRBV7-9; 8 bases align to TRBD1. CDR1 is SEHNR, CDR2 FQNEAQ, per germline (reference sequence). CDR3 size: 16 residues. V dropped 5 bases and J dropped 0; count of bases not matched to a gene: 5.